This TCR beta chain was sequenced for a study of blood T cell repertoires in COVID-19. Study at large: T cells, B-cell-depleted T cells, or PBMCs supplied cDNA or gDNA.

CDR1 and CDR2 from the germline V gene are MNHNY and SVGAGI (reference sequence). After removal of 5 bases from V and 3 bases from J, the junction contained 11 bases not matched to a gene. This CDR3 is 16 amino acids long. Using immunoSEQ multiplex PCR, the repertoire was profiled, and TCRdb retains in-frame clones only, with some absent. The table includes under 250,000 clones, 70% to 90% detected once. Donors were grouped by their self-reported clinical history. The chain employs TRBV6-6 and TRBJ2-7, with 9 bases aligning to TRBD2. Sequencing used PBMCs or T cells enriched from blood (not recorded which). This clonotype was obtained from a man aged 25 to 40 who had recovered from COVID-19. The CDR3 DNA sequence: TGTGCCAGCAGTCCAAATCCGGGACTAGCCTACTACGAGCAGTACTTC. Translating it yields CASSPNPGLAYYEQYF.